Reported below is one T cell receptor beta chain. This clone is a singleton in its sample. The target of this receptor is not known. It has no much larger one-base neighbor in the sample; base qualities were not kept. This entry belongs to a study of blood T cell repertoires in COVID-19 (dated by TCRdb to the early 2020s). For the wider study: Samples from collaborators originated in the United States, Italy and Spain and spanned both the acute and convalescent phases of COVID-19. Sample metadata almost always included a de-identified subject ID, COVID-19 status, age in years and sex. Samples came from the ongoing ImmuneRACE study (first 160 participants) plus 1,254 subjects from 6 global collaborators. Where HLA class I and class II types were available, the types were taken from metadata supplied by the sample provider, not from assay-based typing. Deeply sampled blood TCRbeta repertoires from subjects exposed to, actively infected with, or recovered from COVID-19 were included in the dataset. The prospective study material was composed of cDNA or gDNA derived from T cells, B-cell-depleted T cells, or PBMCs. The repertoires were made available in a free public database intended to serve as a resource for research on the immune response to SARS-CoV-2.

From the germline V gene, CDR1 is MRHNA and CDR2 is SNTAGT. There are 15 amino acids in the CDR3, from cysteine to phenylalanine inclusive. Only CDR3 DNA is held: 45 bases, read in frame from base 1. V is pruned by 5 bases and J by 3 bases, leaving 7 bases of the junction without a gene match. Study-level results and caveats: The quantity of clinical and demographic metadata differed by source and by participant and was supplied without curation.

The immunoSEQ Assay, a bias-controlled multiplex PCR, was used to amplify TCRbeta CDR3 regions from genomic DNA. The original pipeline was this. The number of nucleated cells in each sample was estimated by amplification of reference gene primers within the assay. To quantify the absolute abundance of each unique TCRbeta CDR3 rearrangement, sequence reads were collapsed and filtered. Productive Simpson clonality was computed per sample as the square root of Simpson's diversity index over productive rearrangements. Imported from immuneACCESS, the table was reduced by TCRdb to in-frame sequences with V and J called. These copies leave out some clones; in studies compared against another copy, an unresolved V gene accounts for under half, and the cause of the remainder is not known. V and J calls and clone size are those listed in that table; D and trimming were worked out from the DNA. This sample gives some 220,000 clones in total; 65% to 90% of them show up just once. Clones ranked in the top ten supply about 9% of the sample.

Collaborating institutions collected whole blood in K2EDTA tubes following their own protocols. For TCRbeta analysis, collaborator samples were shipped as frozen whole blood, as isolated PBMCs, or as DNA extracted from either sample type. The rearrangement combines TRBV6-4 with TRBJ1-1, with 9 central nucleotides matching TRBD1. The sample consisted of peripheral blood. The sequence came from a man between 45 and 60 years old with active or convalescent COVID-19. CDR3 protein: CASSHYRGPYTEAFF. The DNA is TGTGCCAGCAGTCACTACAGGGGGCCGTACACTGAAGCTTTCTTT.